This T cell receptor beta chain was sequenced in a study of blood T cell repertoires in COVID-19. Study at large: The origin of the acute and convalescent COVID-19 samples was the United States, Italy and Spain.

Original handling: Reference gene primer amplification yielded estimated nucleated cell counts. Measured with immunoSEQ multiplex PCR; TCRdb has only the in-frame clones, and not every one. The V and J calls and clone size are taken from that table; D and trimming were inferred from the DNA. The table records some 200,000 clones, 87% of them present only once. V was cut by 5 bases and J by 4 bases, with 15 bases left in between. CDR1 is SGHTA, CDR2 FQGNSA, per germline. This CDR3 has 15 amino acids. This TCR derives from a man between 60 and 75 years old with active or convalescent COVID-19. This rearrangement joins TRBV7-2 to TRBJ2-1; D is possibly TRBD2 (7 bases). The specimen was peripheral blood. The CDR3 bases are TGTGCCAGCAGCCGCGGGGGCCCCGGATACAATGAGCAGTTCTTC. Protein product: CASSRGGPGYNEQFF.